These T cell receptor beta chains were read from a single sample in a study of T cell repertoires in cytomegalovirus infection. TCRdb reprocessed the reads via MiXCR and lists one record per CDR3 protein. The table includes nearly 450,000 distinct CDR3 sequences, roughly a third detected once. Sequences were obtained from PBMCs. The receptors shown here come from a human donor in good health (CMV status not recorded). Some clones in this sample may be carry-over from other donors' samples. Both conserved end residues are part of each CDR3. A D gene is named only where the DNA matches it firmly. Size values are once, few and many counts, or a class for expanded clones, and some rows have none.

cdr3_nt	cdr3_aa	v_call	clone_size	j_call	d_call
TGTGCCAGCAGCGTAGATCCCCAGGGGACTTCACCCCTCCACTTT	CASSVDPQGTSPLHF	TRBV9	-	TRBJ1-6	-
TGTGCCAGCAGGCCAGGGGAATTTTTTACAGATACGCAGTATTTT	CASRPGEFFTDTQYF	TRBV7-8	many	TRBJ2-3	-
TGTGCCAGCAGCCACCGGGACAGGGGACGATCACCCCTCCACTTT	CASSHRDRGRSPLHF	TRBV7-4	-	TRBJ1-6	TRBD1
TGTGCCAGCAGTTCCTCAGGGGGTCCCGGCAATCAGCCCCAGCATTTT	CASSSSGGPGNQPQHF	TRBV6-2/TRBV6-3	-	TRBJ1-5	TRBD1
TGCAGTGCTAGAACCCGGGACAGGGGTACTGAAGCTTTCTTT	CSARTRDRGTEAFF	TRBV20-1	-	TRBJ1-1	TRBD1
TGTGCCAGCCTCGGGCCAAGGGGCTATGGCTACACCTTC	CASLGPRGYGYTF	TRBV27	many	TRBJ1-2	-
TGTGCCAGCAGCCCCGATGTTCTCCTAACTCAGCCCCAGCATTTT	CASSPDVLLTQPQHF	TRBV7-8	-	TRBJ1-5	-
TGCGCCAGCATGAGGGGTCCGGGGGGGACTGAAGCTTTCTTT	CASMRGPGGTEAFF	TRBV5-1	few	TRBJ1-1	-
TGTGCCAGCAGCCTATCCACGTCAAAACTGTTTTTT	CASSLSTSKLFF	TRBV7-8	many	TRBJ1-4	-
TGTGCCAGCGGAGGACAGCAAGAGACCCAGTACTTC	CASGGQQETQYF	TRBV9	-	TRBJ2-5	-
TGTGCCAGCAGCGCCAACAGGGGTACCACAGAGACCCAGTACTTC	CASSANRGTTETQYF	TRBV7-2	-	TRBJ2-5	TRBD1
TGTGCCAGCAGTTTATTGTCCAGCAATCAGCCCCAGCATTTT	CASSLLSSNQPQHF	TRBV28	-	TRBJ1-5	-
TGTGCCATCACGGAAGGACCGCCCACAGCCGGGGAGCTGTTTTTT	CAITEGPPTAGELFF	TRBV10-3	-	TRBJ2-2	-
TGTGCCAGCAGGCCGGGACACCTAAATGAAAAACTGTTTTTT	CASRPGHLNEKLFF	TRBV7-9	-	TRBJ1-4	-
TGTGCCAGCAGGACCTACAATGAGCAGTTCTTC	CASRTYNEQFF	TRBV28	many	TRBJ2-1	-
TGTGCCAGCAGCCTCGACAGGCCAGATACGCAGTATTTT	CASSLDRPDTQYF	TRBV6-2/TRBV6-3	-	TRBJ2-3	-
TGCGCCAGCAGCCCCAAGACAGGGGGATACGAGCAGTACTTC	CASSPKTGGYEQYF	TRBV4-1	-	TRBJ2-7	TRBD1
TGCAGTGCTAGTACACTAGCGGGGGGACCCACAGATACGCAGTATTTT	CSASTLAGGPTDTQYF	TRBV20-1	-	TRBJ2-3	TRBD2
TGTGCCAGCAGGGGCCCACCTAACACTGAAGCTTTCTTT	CASRGPPNTEAFF	TRBV28	-	TRBJ1-1	-
TGTGCCAGTAGGAAAGGCGGTGAAGCTTTCTTT	CASRKGGEAFF	TRBV19	-	TRBJ1-1	-
TGTGCCAGCAGTTTGCCGGGACTAGGGAATGAGCAGTTCTTC	CASSLPGLGNEQFF	TRBV7-3	few	TRBJ2-1	TRBD2
TGCAGTGTTGGTGGGACACCCAAATCAGCAACTAATGAAAAACTGTTTTTT	CSVGGTPKSATNEKLFF	TRBV20-1	few	TRBJ1-4	-
TGTGCCAGCAGTTTATGGCTGGGCACTGAAGCTTTCTTT	CASSLWLGTEAFF	TRBV27	few	TRBJ1-1	-
TGCGCCAGCAGCCCTAGGGACAGCGGCTACACCTTC	CASSPRDSGYTF	TRBV5-1	few	TRBJ1-2	TRBD1
TGTGCCAGCAGTTTAGGGGGGGGGAAAGCTTTCTTT	CASSLGGGKAFF	TRBV12-3/TRBV12-4	-	TRBJ1-1	-
TGTGCCAGCAGCCCCCCGCCCAGGTCTAACTATGGCTACACCTTC	CASSPPPRSNYGYTF	TRBV7-9	-	TRBJ1-2	-
TGTGCCAGCAGTTTATCCGGGCAGGGTAGCTACGAGCAGTACTTC	CASSLSGQGSYEQYF	TRBV28	few	TRBJ2-7	-
TGTGCCAGCAGTACAACAGGGTCTAGCAATCAGCCCCAGTATTTT	CASSTTGSSNQPQYF	TRBV12-3/TRBV12-4	-	TRBJ2-3	-
TGTGCCAGCAGTTACTCACAGATGTACGAGCAGTACTTC	CASSYSQMYEQYF	TRBV6-8	-	TRBJ2-7	-
TGCAGTGCTAGAGAGAATGGAGCGATGAACACTGAAGCTTTCTTT	CSARENGAMNTEAFF	TRBV20-1	many	TRBJ1-1	-
TGTGCCAGCAGAACAATCATGGTGGGCAATCAGCCCCAGCATTTT	CASRTIMVGNQPQHF	TRBV12-3/TRBV12-4	-	TRBJ1-5	-
TGCAGTGCTAGAGTCACCGGGACTAGCGGGGCGACGAGCACAGATACGCAGTATTTT	CSARVTGTSGATSTDTQYF	TRBV20-1	few	TRBJ2-3	TRBD2
TGTGCCAGCAGTTGGGACAGAACGATATGGGACACTGAAGCTTTCTTT	CASSWDRTIWDTEAFF	TRBV6-5	-	TRBJ1-1	TRBD1
TGTGCCAGCAGTTCCGATGGGACTAGCGTTCGAGGTCCAAACATTCAGTACTTC	CASSSDGTSVRGPNIQYF	TRBV12-3/TRBV12-4	-	TRBJ2-4	TRBD2
TGTGCCAGCAGTGCCCGGGACCTCTCCTACAATGAGCAGTTCTTC	CASSARDLSYNEQFF	TRBV6-5	few	TRBJ2-1	-
TGTGCCAGCAGCTTGGACAGGGCTGGTAGCACTGAAGCTTTCTTT	CASSLDRAGSTEAFF	TRBV7-6	many	TRBJ1-1	TRBD1
TGTGCCAGCAGTTTACAACCGGGACGGCACTACGAGCAGTACTTC	CASSLQPGRHYEQYF	TRBV12-3/TRBV12-4	-	TRBJ2-7	-
TGTGCCAGCAGGTGGGGGACGGGGATGAACACTGAAGCTTTCTTT	CASRWGTGMNTEAFF	TRBV12-3/TRBV12-4	-	TRBJ1-1	-
TGCAGTGCTAGAGGGACTAGCGGGGGGATTTCCTACAATGAGCAGTTCTTC	CSARGTSGGISYNEQFF	TRBV20-1	few	TRBJ2-1	TRBD2
TGTGCCAGCAGCCAGGGGCGCGGGGGGTCAGATACGCAGTATTTT	CASSQGRGGSDTQYF	TRBV7-3	few	TRBJ2-3	TRBD2
TGTGCCGGCAGTAATAGTACTAACTATGGCTACACCTTC	CAGSNSTNYGYTF	TRBV12-3/TRBV12-4	few	TRBJ1-2	-
TGTGCCAGCAGTTTCCGGGGGGGCACAGATACGGAGTATTTT	CASSFRGGTDTEYF	TRBV27	-	TRBJ2-3	TRBD2
TGTGCCTGGAGTCCACCCGGGGCAGGGGGGGCCAACGTCCTGACTTTC	CAWSPPGAGGANVLTF	TRBV30	-	TRBJ2-6	-
TGTGCCAGCAGCTTTTTGGTCACAGGGGGCTATAGCAATCAGCCCCAGCATTTT	CASSFLVTGGYSNQPQHF	TRBV7-8	many	TRBJ1-5	TRBD1
TGTGCCAGCATCAGGGCAGGCACTGAAGCTTTCTTT	CASIRAGTEAFF	TRBV12-3/TRBV12-4	-	TRBJ1-1	-
TGTGCCAGCAGCTTAAGACAACCAACAGGGACGGGTAACTATGGCTACACCTTC	CASSLRQPTGTGNYGYTF	TRBV7-8	-	TRBJ1-2	-
TGTGCCAGCAGCCAAGATCCCGCACCGGGGGGCAATCAGCCCCAGCATTTT	CASSQDPAPGGNQPQHF	TRBV3-1	-	TRBJ1-5	-
TGTGCCAGCACAGCGGTCGTCACAGATACGCAGTATTTT	CASTAVVTDTQYF	TRBV6-5	few	TRBJ2-3	-
TGCAGTGCTAGAAAGAGCTTGAACACTGAAGCTTTCTTT	CSARKSLNTEAFF	TRBV20-1	-	TRBJ1-1	-
TGTGCCACCAGCAGAGAGCCCTGGGAGAATGAAAAACTGTTTTTT	CATSREPWENEKLFF	TRBV15	-	TRBJ1-4	-
TGTGCCAGCAACCTAGCGGGGGGGCTGGGTGAGCAGTTCTTC	CASNLAGGLGEQFF	TRBV12-3/TRBV12-4	-	TRBJ2-1	TRBD2
TGCAGCGTCAGAATGGGTGCAGATACGCAGTATTTT	CSVRMGADTQYF	TRBV29-1	few	TRBJ2-3	-
TGTGCCAGCAGGGTCCTCTGGCGGGCGAGCTCCTACAATGAGCAGTTCTTC	CASRVLWRASSYNEQFF	TRBV2	-	TRBJ2-1	-
TGTGCCAGCAGCTTAGGACAGCAGGAATACGAGCAGTACTTC	CASSLGQQEYEQYF	TRBV5-4	-	TRBJ2-7	-
TGTGCCAGCAGGACACTAGCGTCGAGTGAGCAGTTCTTC	CASRTLASSEQFF	TRBV6-2/TRBV6-3	-	TRBJ2-1	TRBD2
TGTGCCACCAGGGGACAGGGGAGAGGGAATGAAAAACTGTTTTTT	CATRGQGRGNEKLFF	TRBV15	-	TRBJ1-4	TRBD1
TGTGCCAGCAGCTCGTCGCGTGGCGGGACCCAGTACTTC	CASSSSRGGTQYF	TRBV7-6	-	TRBJ2-5	-
TGTGCCAGCAGCCTACGGGGTCCTAGCGGGGCGGCCGGGGAGCTGTTTTTT	CASSLRGPSGAAGELFF	TRBV7-3	few	TRBJ2-2	TRBD2